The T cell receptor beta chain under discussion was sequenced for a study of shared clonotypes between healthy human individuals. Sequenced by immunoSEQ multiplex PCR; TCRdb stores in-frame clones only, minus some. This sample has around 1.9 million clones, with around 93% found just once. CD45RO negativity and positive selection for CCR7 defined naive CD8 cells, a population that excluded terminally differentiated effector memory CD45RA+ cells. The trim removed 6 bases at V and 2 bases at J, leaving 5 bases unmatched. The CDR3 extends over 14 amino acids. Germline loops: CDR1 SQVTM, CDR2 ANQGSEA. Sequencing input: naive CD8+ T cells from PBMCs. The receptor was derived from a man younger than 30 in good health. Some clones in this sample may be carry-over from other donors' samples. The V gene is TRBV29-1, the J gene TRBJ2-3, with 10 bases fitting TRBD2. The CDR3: CSVTSGVSTDTQYF. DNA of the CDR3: TGCAGCGTAACTAGCGGGGTATCCACAGATACGCAGTATTTT.